The rows below give T cell receptor beta chains drawn from one sample of a study of blood T cell repertoires in COVID-19. Assay: immunoSEQ multiplex PCR; the TCRdb copy retains only in-frame clones and omits some. In the table there are under 200,000 clones, 80% to 95% of which are singletons. Sequences were obtained from peripheral blood. The receptors here all came from a man aged 45-60 years with acute or convalescent COVID-19. Both conserved end residues are trimmed from each CDR3. Clone size is not always given. Where it is, it says once, few, many or a class for expanded clones.

V	J	size	CDR3
TRBV5-5	TRBJ1-6	-	ASSLSGTGVYNSPLH
TRBV27	TRBJ2-3	-	ASSGLVGGPDTQY
TRBV19	TRBJ2-3	-	ASSIQRGSTDTQY
TRBV6-5	TRBJ1-2	-	ASSRNTNRYGYT
TRBV25-1	TRBJ2-7	-	ASSELGALPYEQY
TRBV4-2	TRBJ2-3	-	ASTPGGTSTDTQY
TRBV18	TRBJ1-5	-	ASSRGGDQPQH
TRBV4-1	TRBJ2-2	-	ASSHGVFTWGELF
TRBV11-2	TRBJ2-5	-	ASSSRDPYQETQY
TRBV7-2	TRBJ2-3	-	ASSLRTLPTDTQY
TRBV6-5	TRBJ2-1	-	ASSYDREHEQF
TRBV12-3/TRBV12-4	TRBJ2-7	-	ASSGDSTTH
TRBV7-2	TRBJ2-3	once	ASSLVGLAGGPRY
TRBV19	TRBJ1-1	-	ASTWDRRNTEAF
TRBV5-4	TRBJ1-2	-	ASSLSRDSGGYT
TRBV5-1	TRBJ1-5	-	ASRESNQPQH
TRBV29-1	TRBJ2-1	-	SASGGLPSGEQF
TRBV28	TRBJ2-1	once	ASSPGLAGNNEQF
TRBV6-5	TRBJ2-1	-	ASSYQGYNEQF
TRBV2	TRBJ2-3	-	ASTGIASTDTQY
TRBV5-6	TRBJ1-6	few	ASSRAGGSSYNSPLH
TRBV6-2/TRBV6-3	TRBJ1-6	-	ASSRQTGENSPLH
TRBV4-1	TRBJ1-4	-	ASSQDRGTNEKLF
TRBV4-3	TRBJ2-3	-	ASSQDDTGTDTQY
TRBV10-3	TRBJ2-3	-	AIRQKRGGTDTQY
TRBV9	TRBJ2-3	-	ASSYGLAVITDTQY
TRBV6-5	TRBJ1-5	-	ASRAQGASNQPQH
TRBV6-2/TRBV6-3	TRBJ2-3	once	ASSYSGSGAPDTQY
TRBV29-1	TRBJ2-3	-	SVHPLAGVTDTQY
TRBV18	TRBJ2-3	-	ASSTGLAGIHSTDTQY
TRBV7-2	TRBJ2-4	-	ASSLMEAKNIQY